The 6 T cell receptor beta chains in this list originate from one sample, sequenced in a study of early T cells in non-severe SARS-CoV-2 infection. TCRdb re-analysed the 5' RACE reads in MiXCR, keeping a single row per CDR3 protein. The sample consists of tens of thousands of distinct CDR3 sequences, 3.5% to 5% of them appearing once. Sequenced sample: whole blood. These receptors were taken from an adult who was a healthcare worker with PCR-confirmed SARS-CoV-2 infection or an uninfected control (not recorded which).

This clonotype has more than one count but fewer than ten. V and J are TRBV6-5 and TRBJ2-3, with D possibly TRBD2 on 6 matching bases. The germline gives CDR1 MNHEY, CDR2 SVGAGI. The CDR3 is 14 amino acids. Between the trimmed V and J ends, which lost 6 bases and 0 bases, there was a span of 10 bases. The CDR3 protein is CASRSGTSTDTQYF. As DNA, the CDR3 is TGTGCCAGCAGATCCGGGACTAGCACAGATACGCAGTATTTT.

The sample holds many counts of this clonotype. The CDR3 sequence: CASSPLGLWSNEKLFF. In DNA form, the CDR3 reads TGTGCCAGCAGCCCCCTGGGGTTATGGAGTAATGAAAAACTGTTTTTT. V usage is TRBV4-2 and J usage is TRBJ1-4; D unresolved. This CDR3 spans 16 amino acids. Germline lookup yields CDR1 LGHNA and CDR2 YNFKEQ. Trimming stripped 4 bases from V and 4 bases from J, with 16 bases between.

This clonotype was observed many times. The chain couples TRBV29-1 to TRBJ2-3; the D call may be TRBD1 or TRBD2 (6 bases each). V gave up 5 bases and J gave up 1 base, with 10 bases separating them. The germline CDR1 and CDR2 sequences are SQVTM and ANQGSEA. The CDR3 consists of 13 residues. The CDR3 loop reads CSVYRGGTDTQYF. Written as DNA, the CDR3 is TGCAGCGTTTATAGGGGGGGCACAGATACGCAGTATTTT.

This clonotype was counted ten times or more. The chain uses TRBV7-9 and TRBJ1-2; TRBD1 matches at 9 bases. Trimming took 4 bases from V and 8 from J; bases not matched to a gene: 8. CDR3 length: 14 residues. Germline V gives CDR1 SEHNR, CDR2 FQNEAQ (reference sequence). Here the CDR3 DNA reads TGTGCCAGCAGCTGGGGACAGGGAGTAGACGGCTACACCTTC. It specifies CASSWGQGVDGYTF. Using reference TRBV7-9 and TRBJ1-2 for the parts outside the CDR3, the full variable domain is DTGVSQNPRHKITKRGQNVTFRCDPISEHNRLYWYRQTLGQGPEFLTYFQNEAQLEKSRLLSDRFSAERPKGSFSTLEIQRTEQGDSAMYLCASSWGQGVDGYTFGSGTRLTVV.

At least ten counts were recorded for this clonotype. The chain is built from TRBV29-1 and TRBJ1-1; no clear D. Germline V gene data show CDR1 as SQVTM and CDR2 as ANQGSEA. Trimming took off 6 bases at V and 1 base at J, with 6 bases between the two ends. This CDR3 comprises 11 residues. In nucleotides, the CDR3 is TGCAGCGTCCGACAGAACACTGAAGCTTTCTTT. The encoded protein is CSVRQNTEAFF.

This clonotype is labeled medium-sized. The chain recombines TRBV9 with TRBJ2-1; 14 positions agree with TRBD2. This CDR3 is built from 15 residues. Trimming at V came to 3 bases and at J to 8 bases, leaving 4 bases not matched to a gene. CDR1 is SGDLS, CDR2 YYNGEE, per germline. In DNA form, the CDR3 reads TGTGCCAGCAGCGCGACTAGCGGGGGGGCCGATGAGCAGTTCTTC. Translated, it gives CASSATSGGADEQFF.